This T cell receptor (beta chain) was identified during a study of T cells after yellow fever vaccination. Study-level results: Most primary-vaccination clones reappeared after the booster (approximately 95% CD4, 75% to 90% CD8).

A 5'RACE template-switching step, the method used to make TCR cDNA, added a universal primer site and UMIs. From the 5' RACE reads, TCRdb called clonotypes with MiXCR, one entry per CDR3 protein. Here the sample spans approximately 300,000 distinct CDR3 sequences, approximately 12% being singletons. This clonotype was counted between two and nine times. What it binds is not known. The CDR3 is 14 amino acids. Trimming removed 0 bases from V and 12 bases from J, with 15 bases in between. CDR1 MNHEY and CDR2 SVGAGI come from the germline V gene. This clonotype was obtained from a man in his thirties or forties who received the YFV17D yellow fever vaccine. The rearrangement uses TRBV6-5 and TRBJ2-1; no firm D call. Specimen: CD4+ T cells sorted from PBMCs, collected 45 days after the yellow fever booster vaccination. The CDR3 loop is CASSYSSGRSGQFF. The CDR3 bases are TGTGCCAGCAGTTACTCTTCTGGACGTTCAGGGCAGTTCTTC.